This TCR beta chain was sequenced for a study of blood T cell repertoires in COVID-19. Whole-study context: Specimens from acute and convalescent COVID-19 originated in the United States, Italy and Spain. From T cells, B-cell-depleted T cells, or PBMCs came the material, which was cDNA or gDNA.

The CDR3 runs to 15 residues. Trimming took 4 bases from V and 2 from J, leaving 15 bases between them. The germline CDR1 and CDR2 sequences are SGHNT and YYREEE (reference sequence). Source study methods: Nucleated cell number was recorded as an estimate derived from reference gene primer amplification. Assay used: immunoSEQ multiplex PCR; TCRdb lists only in-frame clones, some missing. V and J calls and clone size are copied from that table; D and trimming were computed from the DNA. The data hold 150,000 to 180,000 clones, with around 78% observed a single time. Sequencing was performed on peripheral blood. V and J are TRBV5-4 and TRBJ1-1; D gene ambiguous. This clonotype was obtained from an elderly man with acute or convalescent COVID-19. CDR3 in DNA: TGTGCCAGCAGCCGAGCCCCGGGTCGCAACACTGAAGCTTTCTTT. Protein sequence: CASSRAPGRNTEAFF.